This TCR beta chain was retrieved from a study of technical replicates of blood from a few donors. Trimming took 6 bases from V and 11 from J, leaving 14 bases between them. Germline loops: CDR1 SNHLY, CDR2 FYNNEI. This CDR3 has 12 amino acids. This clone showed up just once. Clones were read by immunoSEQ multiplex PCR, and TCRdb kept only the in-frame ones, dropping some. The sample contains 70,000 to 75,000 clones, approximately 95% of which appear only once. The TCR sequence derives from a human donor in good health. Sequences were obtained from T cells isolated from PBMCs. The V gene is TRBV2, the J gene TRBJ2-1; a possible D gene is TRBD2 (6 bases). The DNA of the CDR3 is TGTGCCAGCAGGGAGGGACCCGCAAAGCAGTTCTTC. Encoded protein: CASREGPAKQFF.